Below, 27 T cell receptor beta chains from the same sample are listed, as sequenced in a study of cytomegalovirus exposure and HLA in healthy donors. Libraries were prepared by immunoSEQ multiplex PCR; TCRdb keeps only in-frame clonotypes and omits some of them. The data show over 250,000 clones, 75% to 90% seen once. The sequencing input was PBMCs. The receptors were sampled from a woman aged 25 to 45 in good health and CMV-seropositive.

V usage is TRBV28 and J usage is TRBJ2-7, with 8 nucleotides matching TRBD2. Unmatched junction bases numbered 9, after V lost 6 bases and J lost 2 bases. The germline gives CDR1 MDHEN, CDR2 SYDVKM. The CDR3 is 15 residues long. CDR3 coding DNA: TGTGCCAGCAGGCCAACTAGCGGAGGCACCTACGAGCAGTACTTC. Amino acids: CASRPTSGGTYEQYF.

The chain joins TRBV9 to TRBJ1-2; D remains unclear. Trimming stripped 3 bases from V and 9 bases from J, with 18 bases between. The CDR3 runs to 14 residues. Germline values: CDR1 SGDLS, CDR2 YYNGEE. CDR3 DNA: TGTGCCAGCAGCGGCGATGGAGGGAAAGAGAGCTACACCTTC. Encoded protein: CASSGDGGKESYTF.

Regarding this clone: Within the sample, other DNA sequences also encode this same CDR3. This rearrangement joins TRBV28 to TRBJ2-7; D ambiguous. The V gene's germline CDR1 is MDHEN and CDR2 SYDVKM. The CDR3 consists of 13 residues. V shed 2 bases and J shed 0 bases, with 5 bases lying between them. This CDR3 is CASSLLSSYEQYF. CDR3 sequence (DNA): TGTGCCAGCAGTTTACTAAGCTCCTACGAGCAGTACTTC.

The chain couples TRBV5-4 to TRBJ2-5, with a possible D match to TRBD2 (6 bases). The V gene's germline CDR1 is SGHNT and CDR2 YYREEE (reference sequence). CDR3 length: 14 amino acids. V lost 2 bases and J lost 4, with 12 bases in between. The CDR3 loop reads CASSLVSGRETQYF. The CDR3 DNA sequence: TGTGCCAGCAGCTTAGTAAGCGGGCGAGAGACCCAGTACTTC.

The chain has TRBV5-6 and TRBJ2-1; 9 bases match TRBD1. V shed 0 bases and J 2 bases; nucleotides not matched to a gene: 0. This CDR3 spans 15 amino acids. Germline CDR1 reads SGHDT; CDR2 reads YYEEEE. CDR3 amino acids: CASSLGTGAYNEQFF. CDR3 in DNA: TGTGCCAGCAGCTTGGGGACAGGGGCCTACAATGAGCAGTTCTTC. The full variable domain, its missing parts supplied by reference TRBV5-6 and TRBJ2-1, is DAGVTQSPTHLIKTRGQQVTLRCSPKSGHDTVSWYQQALGQGPQFIFQYYEEEERQRGNFPDRFSGHQFPNYSSELNVNALLLGDSALYLCASSLGTGAYNEQFFGPGTRLTVL.

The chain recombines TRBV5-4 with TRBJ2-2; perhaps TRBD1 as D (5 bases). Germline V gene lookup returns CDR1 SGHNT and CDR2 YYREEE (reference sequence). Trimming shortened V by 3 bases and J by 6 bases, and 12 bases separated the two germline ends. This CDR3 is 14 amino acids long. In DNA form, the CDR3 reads TGTGCCAGCAGCTCCCCAGGGATACCCGGGGAGCTGTTTTTT. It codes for CASSSPGIPGELFF. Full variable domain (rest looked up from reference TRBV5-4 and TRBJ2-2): ETGVTQSPTHLIKTRGQQVTLRCSSQSGHNTVSWYQQALGQGPQFIFQYYREEENGRGNFPPRFSGLQFPNYSSELNVNALELDDSALYLCASSSPGIPGELFFGEGSRLTVL.

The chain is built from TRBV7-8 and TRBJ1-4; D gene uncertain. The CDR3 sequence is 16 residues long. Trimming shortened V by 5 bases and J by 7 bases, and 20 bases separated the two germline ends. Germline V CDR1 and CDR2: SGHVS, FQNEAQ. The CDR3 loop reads CASSPDWGAEGEKLFF. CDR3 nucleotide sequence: TGTGCCAGCAGCCCAGATTGGGGAGCCGAGGGTGAAAAACTGTTTTTT.

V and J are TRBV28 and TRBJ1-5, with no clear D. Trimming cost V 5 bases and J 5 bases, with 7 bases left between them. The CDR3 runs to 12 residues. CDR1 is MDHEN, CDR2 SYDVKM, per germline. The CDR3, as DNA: TGTGCCAGCAGTACTCGCCATCAGCCCCAGCATTTT. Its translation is CASSTRHQPQHF.

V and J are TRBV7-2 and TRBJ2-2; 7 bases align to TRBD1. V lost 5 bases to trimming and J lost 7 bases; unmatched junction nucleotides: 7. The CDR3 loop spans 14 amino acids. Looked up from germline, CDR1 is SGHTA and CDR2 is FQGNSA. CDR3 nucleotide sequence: TGTGCCAGCAGCCGACAGGGTTTTGACGGGGAGCTGTTTTTT. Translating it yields CASSRQGFDGELFF.

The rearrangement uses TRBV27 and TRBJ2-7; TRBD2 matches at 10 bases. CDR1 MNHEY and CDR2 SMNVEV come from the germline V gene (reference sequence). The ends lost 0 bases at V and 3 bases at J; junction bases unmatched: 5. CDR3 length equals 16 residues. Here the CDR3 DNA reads TGTGCCAGCAGTTTATCGTCTAGCGGGAGAGACTACGAGCAGTACTTC. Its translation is CASSLSSSGRDYEQYF.

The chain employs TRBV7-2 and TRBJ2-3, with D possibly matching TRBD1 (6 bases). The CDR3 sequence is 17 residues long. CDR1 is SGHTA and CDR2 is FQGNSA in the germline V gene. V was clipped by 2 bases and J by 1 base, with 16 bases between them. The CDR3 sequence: CASSLRVTGLRTDTQYF. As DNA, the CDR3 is TGTGCCAGCAGCTTAAGAGTAACAGGGCTCCGCACAGATACGCAGTATTTT.

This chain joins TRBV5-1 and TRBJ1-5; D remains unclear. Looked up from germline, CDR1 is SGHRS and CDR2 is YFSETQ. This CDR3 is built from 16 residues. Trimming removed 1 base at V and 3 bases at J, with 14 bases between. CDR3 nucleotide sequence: TGCGCCAGCAGCTTGCTACGGTTCTCATACAATCAGCCCCAGCATTTT. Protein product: CASSLLRFSYNQPQHF.

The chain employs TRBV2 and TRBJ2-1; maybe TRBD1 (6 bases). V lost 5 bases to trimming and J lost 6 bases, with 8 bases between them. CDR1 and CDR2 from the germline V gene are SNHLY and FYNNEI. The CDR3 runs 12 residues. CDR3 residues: CASSKDSNEQFF. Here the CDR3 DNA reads TGTGCCAGCAGTAAGGACAGCAATGAGCAGTTCTTC.

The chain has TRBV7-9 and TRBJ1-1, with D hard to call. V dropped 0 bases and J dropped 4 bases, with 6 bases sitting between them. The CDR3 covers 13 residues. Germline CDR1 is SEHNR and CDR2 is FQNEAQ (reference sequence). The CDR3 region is CASSLAQITEAFF. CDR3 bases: TGTGCCAGCAGCTTAGCGCAGATCACTGAAGCTTTCTTT. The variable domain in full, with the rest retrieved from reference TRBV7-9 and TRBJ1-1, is DTGVSQNPRHKITKRGQNVTFRCDPISEHNRLYWYRQTLGQGPEFLTYFQNEAQLEKSRLLSDRFSAERPKGSFSTLEIQRTEQGDSAMYLCASSLAQITEAFFGQGTRLTVV.

CDR3 coding DNA: TGTGCCAGCAGCTTAGATCCGACAGTCGCTTCACCCCTCCACTTT. Translation: CASSLDPTVASPLHF. The chain carries TRBV7-6 and TRBJ1-6; D perhaps matches TRBD1 (5 bases). CDR3 size: 15 residues. With 1 base removed from V and 9 bases from J, the gap between germline ends came to 13 bases. Germline CDR1 reads SGHVS; CDR2 reads FNYEAQ. The whole variable domain, filled in from reference TRBV7-6 and TRBJ1-6, reads GAGVSQSPRYKVTKRGQDVALRCDPISGHVSLYWYRQALGQGPEFLTYFNYEAQQDKSGLPNDRFSAERPEGSISTLTIQRTEQRDSAMYRCASSLDPTVASPLHFGNGTRLTVT.

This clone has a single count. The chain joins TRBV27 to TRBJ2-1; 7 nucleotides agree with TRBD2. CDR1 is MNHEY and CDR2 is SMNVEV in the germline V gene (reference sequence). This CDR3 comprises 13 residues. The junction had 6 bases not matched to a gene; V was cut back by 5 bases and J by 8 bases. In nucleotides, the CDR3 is TGTGCCAGCAGTACGGGACTATCCGATGAGCAGTTCTTC. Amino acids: CASSTGLSDEQFF.

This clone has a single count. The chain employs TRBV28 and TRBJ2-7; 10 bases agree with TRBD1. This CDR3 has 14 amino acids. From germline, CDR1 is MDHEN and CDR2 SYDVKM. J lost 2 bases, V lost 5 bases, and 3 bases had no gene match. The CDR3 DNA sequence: TGTGCCAGCAGTGCCGGGACAGGGGCCTACGAGCAGTACTTC. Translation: CASSAGTGAYEQYF.

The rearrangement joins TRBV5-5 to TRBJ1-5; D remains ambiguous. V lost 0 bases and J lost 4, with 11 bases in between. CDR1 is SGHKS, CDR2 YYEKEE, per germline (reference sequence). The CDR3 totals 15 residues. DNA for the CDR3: TGTGCCAGCAGCTTGGAGTCCGTAGGGAATCAGCCCCAGCATTTT. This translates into CASSLESVGNQPQHF.

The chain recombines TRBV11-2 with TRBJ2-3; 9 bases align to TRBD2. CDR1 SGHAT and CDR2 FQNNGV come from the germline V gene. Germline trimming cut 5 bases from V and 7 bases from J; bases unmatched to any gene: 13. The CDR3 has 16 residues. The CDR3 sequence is CASSPRAGGPTNTQYF. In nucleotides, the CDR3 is TGTGCCAGCAGCCCGCGGGCGGGGGGGCCTACGAATACGCAGTATTTT.

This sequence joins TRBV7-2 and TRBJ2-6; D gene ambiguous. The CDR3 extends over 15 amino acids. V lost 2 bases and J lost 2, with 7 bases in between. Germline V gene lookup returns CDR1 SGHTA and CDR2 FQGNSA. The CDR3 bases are TGTGCCAGCAGCTTACGAACTCCTGGGGCCAACGTCCTGACTTTC. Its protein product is CASSLRTPGANVLTF.

The CDR3 coding sequence is TGTGCCAGCAGCCTCCGGGACAGGGGGCCTGAAGCTTTCTTT. Amino acids: CASSLRDRGPEAFF. The V gene is TRBV7-6, the J gene TRBJ1-1, with 12 bases lining up with TRBD1. The trim removed 5 bases at V and 6 bases at J, leaving 4 bases unmatched. Germline loops: CDR1 SGHVS, CDR2 FNYEAQ. The CDR3 totals 14 residues.

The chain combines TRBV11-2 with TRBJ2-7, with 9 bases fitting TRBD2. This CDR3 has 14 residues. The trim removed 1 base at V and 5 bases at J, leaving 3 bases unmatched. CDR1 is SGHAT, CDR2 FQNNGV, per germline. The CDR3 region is CASSLGASGNEQYF. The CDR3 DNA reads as TGTGCCAGCAGCTTAGGAGCTAGCGGGAACGAGCAGTACTTC.

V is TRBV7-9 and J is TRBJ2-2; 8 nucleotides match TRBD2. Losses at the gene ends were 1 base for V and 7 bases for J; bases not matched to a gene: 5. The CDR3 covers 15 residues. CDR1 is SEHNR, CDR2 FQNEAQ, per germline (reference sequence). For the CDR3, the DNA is TGTGCCAGCAGCTTAGGCGGGGGGCTCATCGGGGAGCTGTTTTTT. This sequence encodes CASSLGGGLIGELFF.

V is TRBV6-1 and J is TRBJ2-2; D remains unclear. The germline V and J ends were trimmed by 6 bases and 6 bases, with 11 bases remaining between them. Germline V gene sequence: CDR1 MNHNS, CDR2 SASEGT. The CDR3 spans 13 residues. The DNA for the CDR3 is TGTGCCAGCAGCGCCATCCTGGCCGGGGAGCTGTTTTTT. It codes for CASSAILAGELFF.

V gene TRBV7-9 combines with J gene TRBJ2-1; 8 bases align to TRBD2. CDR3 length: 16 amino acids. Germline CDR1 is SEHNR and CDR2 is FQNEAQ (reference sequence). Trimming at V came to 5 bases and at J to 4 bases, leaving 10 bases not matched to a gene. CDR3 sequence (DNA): TGTGCCAGCAGCACCCATAGCGGGGCCCTATACAATGAGCAGTTCTTC. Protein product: CASSTHSGALYNEQFF.

The DNA of the CDR3 is TGTGCCAGCTCACCATCGCGGGGATCCTACAATGAGCAGTTCTTC. Amino acids: CASSPSRGSYNEQFF. This chain links TRBV18 with TRBJ2-1, with D possibly TRBD2 on 6 matching bases. Germline CDR1 KGHSH, CDR2 LQKENI. CDR3 length: 15 residues. Between the trimmed V and J ends, which lost 2 bases and 1 base, there was a span of 9 bases.

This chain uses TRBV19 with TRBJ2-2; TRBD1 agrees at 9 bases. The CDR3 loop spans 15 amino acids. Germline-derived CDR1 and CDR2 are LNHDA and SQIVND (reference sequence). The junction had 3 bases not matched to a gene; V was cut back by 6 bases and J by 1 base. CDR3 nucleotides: TGTGCCAGTAGAGGGACAGGGCAGAACACCGGGGAGCTGTTTTTT. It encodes CASRGTGQNTGELFF.